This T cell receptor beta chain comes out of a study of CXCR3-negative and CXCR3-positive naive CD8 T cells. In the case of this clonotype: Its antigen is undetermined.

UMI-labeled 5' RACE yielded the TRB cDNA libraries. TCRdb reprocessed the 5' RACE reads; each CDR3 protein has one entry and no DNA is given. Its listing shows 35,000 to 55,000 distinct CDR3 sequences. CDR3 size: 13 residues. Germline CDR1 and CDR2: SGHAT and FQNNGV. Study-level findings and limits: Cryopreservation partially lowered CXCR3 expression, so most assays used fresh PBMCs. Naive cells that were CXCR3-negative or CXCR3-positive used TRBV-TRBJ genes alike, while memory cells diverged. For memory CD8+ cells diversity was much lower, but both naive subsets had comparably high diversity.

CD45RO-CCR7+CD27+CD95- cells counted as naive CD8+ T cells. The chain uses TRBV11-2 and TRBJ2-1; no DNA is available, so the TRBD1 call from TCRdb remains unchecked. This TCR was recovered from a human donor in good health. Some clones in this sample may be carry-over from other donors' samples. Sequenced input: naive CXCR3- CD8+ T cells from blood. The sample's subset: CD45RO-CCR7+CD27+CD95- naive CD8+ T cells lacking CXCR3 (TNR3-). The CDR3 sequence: CASSLGSSAEQFF. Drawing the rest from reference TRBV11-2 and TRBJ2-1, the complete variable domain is EAGVAQSPRYKIIEKRQSVAFWCNPISGHATLYWYQQILGQGPKLLIQFQNNGVVDDSQLPKDRFSAERLKGVDSTLKIQPAKLEDSAVYLCASSLGSSAEQFFGPGTRLTVL.